This TCR beta chain is from a study of cytomegalovirus exposure and HLA in healthy donors. Method: immunoSEQ multiplex PCR; TCRdb's copy keeps in-frame clones and lacks some. The repertoire includes 100,000 to 150,000 clones, about nine tenths of them detected once, and roughly 2% sits in the top ten. This CDR3 is 15 amino acids long. Germline lookup yields CDR1 LNHNV and CDR2 YYDKDF (reference sequence). The ends were cut back, 5 bases at V and 4 bases at J, with 12 bases in the middle. The study's findings and limits: Researchers reported that a few CMV-associated chains were confirmed in vitro as CMV antigen-specific.

A remark on this clone: Its target is not known.

This sequence was found in a woman between 18 and 29 years old in good health and CMV-seronegative. The chain joins TRBV15 to TRBJ2-6; D perhaps matches TRBD2 (5 bases). Specimen: PBMCs. The CDR3 DNA is TGTGCCACCAGCGCGAGAGGGCAAGGGGCCAACGTCCTGACTTTC. It specifies CATSARGQGANVLTF.